The next 19 T cell receptor beta chains were all read from a single sample in a study of blood T cells in healthy people across ages. A second PCR, run for about 6 to 11 cycles, used a sample-barcoded 5' primer plus a J-beta primer mix. Using its own MiXCR run on the 5' RACE reads, TCRdb lists one record per CDR3 protein. The sample carries about 830,000 distinct CDR3 sequences, less than 80% recorded once. The material sequenced was blood. Source of these receptors: a man aged 25 to 45 in good health.

The DNA of the CDR3 is TGTGCCAGCAATGAAGGGCTCAATGAGCAGTTCTTC. Translating it yields CASNEGLNEQFF. The chain has TRBV12-3 or TRBV12-4 and TRBJ2-1; D gene uncertain. This CDR3 has 12 residues. V was clipped by 7 bases and J by 6 bases, with 10 bases between them.

The chain combines TRBV7-2 with TRBJ2-5; TRBD2 aligns across 9 bases. J gave up 5 bases and V 1 base, and 5 bases lay outside the gene matches. CDR1 and CDR2 (germline): SGHTA, FQGNSA. The CDR3 has 15 amino acids. DNA of the CDR3: TGTGCCAGCAGCTTAGGAGCTAGCGGGGCGGAGACCCAGTACTTC. Encoded protein: CASSLGASGAETQYF. The full variable domain, with the rest looked up from reference TRBV7-2 and TRBJ2-5, is GAGVSQSPSNKVTEKGKDVELRCDPISGHTALYWYRQSLGQGLEFLIYFQGNSAPDKSGLPSDRFSAERTGGSVSTLTIQRTQQEDSAVYLCASSLGASGAETQYFGPGTRLLVL.

This chain joins TRBV7-3 and TRBJ2-5; the match to TRBD1 covers 7 bases. Germline loops: CDR1 SGHTA, CDR2 FQGTGA. CDR3 size: 15 residues. With 5 bases clipped from V and 0 bases from J, the junction kept 6 bases outside the gene matches. This chain's CDR3 is CASSPGTADQETQYF. DNA for the CDR3: TGTGCCAGCAGCCCTGGGACAGCGGACCAAGAGACCCAGTACTTC.

This chain links TRBV4-2 with TRBJ1-2; possible D gene TRBD1, 5 bases. CDR1 is LGHNA, CDR2 YNFKEQ, per germline. This CDR3 contains 14 residues. V dropped 5 bases and J dropped 2 bases, with 12 bases sitting between them. The chain's CDR3 is CASSSQGLNYGYTF. The CDR3 DNA follows: TGTGCCAGCAGCTCTCAGGGCCTCAACTATGGCTACACCTTC.

This chain uses TRBV4-3 with TRBJ1-2, with D possibly being TRBD1 (6 bases). The germline V gene encodes CDR1 LGHNA and CDR2 YSLEER. V was pared by 0 bases and J by 4 bases, with 12 bases between. The CDR3 has 15 amino acids. The CDR3 here is CASSQDPAGVYGYTF. CDR3 bases: TGCGCCAGCAGCCAAGACCCGGCAGGGGTCTATGGCTACACCTTC.

V usage is TRBV7-2 and J usage is TRBJ1-6; 10 bases agree with TRBD1. V trimming: 5 bases; J trimming: 17 bases; junction bases outside the gene matches: 9. The CDR3 runs to 13 residues. Germline V CDR1 and CDR2: SGHTA, FQGNSA. The chain's CDR3 is CASSRDRGGAFHF. The CDR3 nucleotides are TGTGCCAGCAGCCGGGACAGGGGAGGCGCGTTCCACTTT.

The DNA of the CDR3 is TGTGCCAGCAGATCTGGAGGCTCCTACGAGCAGTACTTC. As protein: CASRSGGSYEQYF. The rearrangement uses TRBV28 and TRBJ2-7, with a possible D match to TRBD2 (5 bases). This CDR3 spans 13 amino acids. The ends were cut back, 6 bases at V and 0 bases at J, with 9 bases in the middle. CDR1 and CDR2 (germline): MDHEN, SYDVKM.

The V gene is TRBV11-2, the J gene TRBJ1-2, with TRBD1 as a possible D gene (5 bases). Per germline, CDR1 SGHAT and CDR2 FQNNGV. The V end was cut by 3 bases, the J end by 8 bases, with 13 bases between. There are 13 residues in the CDR3. CDR3 in amino acids: CASSFWRGSGYTF. The CDR3 DNA is TGTGCCAGCAGCTTTTGGCGGGGGAGCGGCTACACCTTC.

The chain combines TRBV9 with TRBJ2-7; D remains unclear. The end of the DNA is better explained by TRBJ2-5, so the J call may be wrong. CDR3 length: 15 residues. Germline V gene data show CDR1 as SGDLS and CDR2 as YYNGEE. The CDR3 DNA reads as TGTGCCAGCAGCGTAGTTTCGGCGGAAGTAGAGACCCAGTACTTC. Its protein is CASSVVSAEVETQYF.

There are a few counts of this clonotype. The CDR3 nucleotides are TGTGCCAGCAGCTTTATGGGGGGCCAAGAGACCCAGTACTTC. The encoded protein is CASSFMGGQETQYF. This chain connects TRBV7-2 to TRBJ2-5, with D possibly TRBD2 on 6 matching bases. Looked up from germline, CDR1 is SGHTA and CDR2 is FQGNSA. The V end lost 3 bases, the J end lost 1 base, and 9 bases lay between the germline ends. This CDR3 has 14 residues.

This clonotype showed up many times. The chain is built from TRBV29-1 and TRBJ2-7; D remains unclear. V lost 0 bases and J 7 bases, leaving 10 bases between the germline ends. CDR1 and CDR2 from the germline V gene are SQVTM and ANQGSEA. This CDR3 region has 12 residues. In nucleotides, the CDR3 is TGCAGCGTTGAAGAGTCTCTGGGAGAGCAGTACTTC. Amino acids: CSVEESLGEQYF.

This clonotype was counted only a few times. This sequence joins TRBV5-1 and TRBJ2-5; D call uncertain. The CDR3 consists of 13 residues. The germline gives CDR1 SGHRS, CDR2 YFSETQ. Trimming left V 4 bases short and J 2 bases short, with 9 bases between. Written as DNA, the CDR3 is TGCGCCAGCAGCCCCCGGAGACAAGAGACCCAGTACTTC. Translation gives CASSPRRQETQYF. The full variable domain, rest sourced from reference TRBV5-1 and TRBJ2-5, is KAGVTQTPRYLIKTRGQQVTLSCSPISGHRSVSWYQQTPGQGLQFLFEYFSETQRNKGNFPGRFSGRQFSNSRSEMNVSTLELGDSALYLCASSPRRQETQYFGPGTRLLVL.

The chain links TRBV20-1 to TRBJ2-5; no reliable D call. The germline gives CDR1 DFQATT, CDR2 SNEGSKA (reference sequence). Trimming removed 2 bases at V and 0 bases at J, with 19 bases between. The CDR3 runs to 17 residues. The CDR3: CSARSGEKHFYQETQYF. CDR3 bases: TGCAGTGCTAGATCGGGTGAGAAGCACTTTTACCAAGAGACCCAGTACTTC.

The chain combines TRBV12-3 or TRBV12-4 with TRBJ2-1; TRBD2 agrees at 8 bases. After removal of 0 bases from V and 4 bases from J, the junction contained 5 bases not matched to a gene. The CDR3 is made up of 16 amino acids. CDR3 coding DNA: TGTGCCAGCAGTTTAGCGCTGAGACTAGCGTACAATGAGCAGTTCTTC. Amino acid sequence: CASSLALRLAYNEQFF.

The gene calls are TRBV12-3 or TRBV12-4 and TRBJ2-1; no clear D gene. The V gene lost 6 bases and the J gene lost 8 bases, with 14 bases spanning the gap. The CDR3 spans 13 residues. Here the CDR3 DNA reads TGTGCCAGCAGGCCCGGGTCCAAGGATGAGCAGTTCTTC. This gives the protein CASRPGSKDEQFF.

V usage is TRBV20-1 and J usage is TRBJ2-1; no definite D call. The CDR3 totals 16 residues. Deletions cut 3 bases from V and 2 bases from J, with 17 bases between. CDR1 DFQATT and CDR2 SNEGSKA come from the germline V gene (reference sequence). The CDR3 reads CSASPILGAAYNEQFF. The CDR3 bases are TGCAGTGCTAGTCCTATCCTCGGAGCCGCCTACAATGAGCAGTTCTTC.

The chain employs TRBV5-8 and TRBJ2-3, with D perhaps TRBD2 (6 bases). The CDR3 has 15 amino acids. V lost 8 bases and J 2 bases, leaving 18 bases between the germline ends. Germline V lookup: CDR1 SGHTS, CDR2 YDEGEE. CDR3 bases: TGTGCCAGTAGCCCCGGGACTTACAACACAGATACGCAGTATTTT. This codes for CASSPGTYNTDTQYF.

CDR3 sequence reads: CASSQLPGASSYEQYF. The CDR3 DNA sequence: TGTGCCAGCAGCCAACTCCCGGGGGCCAGCTCCTACGAGCAGTACTTC. V is TRBV3-1 and J is TRBJ2-7; possibly TRBD1 or TRBD2 for D (6 bases each). This CDR3 is built from 16 residues. Trimming took 2 bases from V and 0 from J, leaving 14 bases between them. Germline CDR1 reads LGHDT; CDR2 reads YNNKEL (reference sequence).

The chain carries TRBV20-1 and TRBJ1-5; 8 bases line up with TRBD1. The germline CDR1 and CDR2 sequences are DFQATT and SNEGSKA (reference sequence). The V segment lost 4 bases and the J segment 7 bases; nucleotides outside the gene matches: 12. The length of the CDR3 is 15 residues. The CDR3 nucleotides read TGCAGTGCTAAAAGGGACGACAGGGGAGGCCAGCCCCAGCATTTT. Protein sequence: CSAKRDDRGGQPQHF.